What follows are 11 T cell receptor beta chains derived from one specimen sequenced in a study of T cell responses to AZD1222 COVID-19 vaccine. Profiled with immunoSEQ multiplex PCR; TCRdb holds only in-frame clones, not every one. The table includes about 94,000 clones, about 88% detected once. The source material was peripheral blood, sampled on day 0 of AZD1222 vaccination. These receptors were obtained from an adult in good health.

This chain uses TRBV19 with TRBJ1-5; TRBD1 might be the D (5 bases). This CDR3 region has 14 residues. Trimming took 0 bases from V and 4 from J, leaving 7 bases between them. Germline V gene sequence: CDR1 LNHDA, CDR2 SQIVND (reference sequence). CDR3 nucleotide sequence: TGTGCCAGTAGTATAGACAGGGCAAATCAGCCCCAGCATTTT. This gives the protein CASSIDRANQPQHF. Combining the CDR3 with reference TRBV19 and TRBJ1-5 gives the whole variable domain DGGITQSPKYLFRKEGQNVTLSCEQNLNHDAMYWYRQDPGQGLRLIYYSQIVNDFQKGDIAEGYSVSREKKESFPLTVTSAQKNPTAFYLCASSIDRANQPQHFGDGTRLSIL.

The chain recombines TRBV5-1 with TRBJ1-1, with TRBD1 as a possible D gene (6 bases). CDR1 SGHRS and CDR2 YFSETQ come from the germline V gene. This CDR3 comprises 16 residues. Trimming took off 2 bases at V and 1 base at J, with 15 bases between the two ends. CDR3: CASSFSQSGANTEAFF. For the CDR3, the DNA is TGCGCCAGCAGCTTCTCCCAGTCAGGGGCGAACACTGAAGCTTTCTTT. Variable domain in full (rest from reference TRBV5-1 and TRBJ1-1): KAGVTQTPRYLIKTRGQQVTLSCSPISGHRSVSWYQQTPGQGLQFLFEYFSETQRNKGNFPGRFSGRQFSNSRSEMNVSTLELGDSALYLCASSFSQSGANTEAFFGQGTRLTVV.

The chain couples TRBV7-8 to TRBJ1-5; 9 nucleotides line up with TRBD1. This CDR3 comprises 14 residues. V lost 5 bases and J lost 9; bases outside the gene matches: 8. Looked up from germline, CDR1 is SGHVS and CDR2 is FQNEAQ. The CDR3 nucleotides read TGTGCCAGCAGCCCTTGGACAGGGGTTCGGCCCCAGCATTTT. Its translation: CASSPWTGVRPQHF.

This clone was recorded once. The CDR3 protein is CASSSGQGAGETQYF. As DNA, the CDR3 is TGTGCCAGCAGCAGCGGACAGGGGGCTGGAGAGACCCAGTACTTC. The rearrangement uses TRBV5-4 and TRBJ2-5; 11 bases map to TRBD1. Looked up from germline, CDR1 is SGHNT and CDR2 is YYREEE (reference sequence). V lost 4 bases to trimming and J lost 4 bases; unmatched junction nucleotides: 6. The CDR3 covers 15 residues.

The CDR3 loop reads CASSQYEGREADTQYF. The CDR3 DNA reads TGCGCCAGCAGTCAATATGAGGGCAGGGAGGCAGATACGCAGTATTTT. The chain has TRBV23-1 and TRBJ2-3, with D possibly TRBD2 on 6 matching bases. TRBV23-1 is reported as an ORF; its role is uncertain. Trimming pared 1 base from V and 4 bases from J, leaving 15 bases between. The CDR3 covers 16 residues.

The chain links TRBV10-3 to TRBJ1-6; no firm D call. This CDR3 has 13 residues. V dropped 6 bases and J dropped 10 bases, with 13 bases sitting between them. Germline-derived CDR1 and CDR2 are ENHRY and SYGVKD. CDR3 loop: CAIRPRERSPLHF. The CDR3 nucleotides are TGTGCCATCAGGCCCCGGGAGCGATCACCCCTCCACTTT.

The CDR3 DNA is TGTGCCAGCAGCTTTGACAGGTACACTGAAGCTTTCTTT. Protein sequence: CASSFDRYTEAFF. The genes are TRBV5-4 and TRBJ1-1, with D tentatively TRBD1 (6 bases). Trimming removed 2 bases at V and 3 bases at J, with 8 bases between. The CDR3 has 13 amino acids. Germline V gene data show CDR1 as SGHNT and CDR2 as YYREEE (reference sequence).

CDR3 nucleotides: TGTGCCTGGAGTTCCCCCCGGGTTTACGACACAGATACGCAGTATTTT. Translated, it gives CAWSSPRVYDTDTQYF. The J gene is TRBJ2-3, the V gene TRBV30; D not certain. The CDR3 has 16 amino acids. Trimming stripped 2 bases from V and 2 bases from J, with 17 bases between. Germline CDR1 is GTSNPN and CDR2 is SVGIG (reference sequence).

The chain is built from TRBV28 and TRBJ2-2, with a weak D call TRBD1 (6 bases). CDR1 is MDHEN, CDR2 SYDVKM, per germline. The length of the CDR3 is 14 residues. Trimming took 6 bases from V and 7 from J, leaving 15 bases between them. CDR3 coding DNA: TGTGCCAGCAGCCCAGGGGCGCGGAGCGGGGAGCTGTTTTTT. It yields the protein CASSPGARSGELFF. The entire variable domain, with the rest obtained from reference TRBV28 and TRBJ2-2, is as follows: DVKVTQSSRYLVKRTGEKVFLECVQDMDHENMFWYRQDPGLGLRLIYFSYDVKMKEKGDIPEGYSVSREKKERFSLILESASTNQTSMYLCASSPGARSGELFFGEGSRLTVL.

The V and J genes are TRBV4-2 and TRBJ2-3; D is ambiguous. The CDR3 runs 15 residues. Germline CDR1 reads LGHNA; CDR2 reads YNFKEQ. The V end lost 4 bases, the J end lost 0 bases, and 11 bases lay between the germline ends. This CDR3 is CASSRVGASTDTQYF. DNA of the CDR3: TGTGCCAGCAGCCGGGTTGGAGCTAGCACAGATACGCAGTATTTT.

The V gene is TRBV7-2, the J gene TRBJ2-2; 7 bases match TRBD2. V shed 2 bases, J shed 1 base, and the junction held 4 bases outside the gene matches. Germline CDR1 reads SGHTA; CDR2 reads FQGNSA. The CDR3 totals 16 residues. CDR3 amino acids: CASSLFSSGNTGELFF. The CDR3 DNA reads as TGTGCCAGCAGCTTATTTTCTAGCGGGAACACCGGGGAGCTGTTTTTT.